Following are 23 T cell receptor beta chains from one sample sequenced in a study of cytomegalovirus exposure and HLA in healthy donors. The protocol was immunoSEQ multiplex PCR, while the TCRdb copy is restricted to in-frame clones and leaves out a portion. The sample includes approximately 99,000 clones, about 85% of them seen just once. Material for sequencing was PBMCs. The source of these receptors is a woman younger than 35 in good health and CMV-seronegative.

This clone showed up just once. The chain recombines TRBV4-1 with TRBJ1-2; D ambiguous. CDR1 is MGHRA, CDR2 YSYEKL, per germline. The CDR3 spans 15 residues. Trimming cost V 2 bases and J 3 bases, with 13 bases left between them. CDR3: CASSQSKGVHYGYTF. For the CDR3, the DNA is TGCGCCAGCAGCCAATCGAAAGGAGTTCACTATGGCTACACCTTC.

The rearrangement uses TRBV11-2 and TRBJ2-3; D remains unclear. The germline V and J ends were trimmed by 5 bases and 6 bases, with 15 bases remaining between them. Per the germline V gene, CDR1 is SGHAT and CDR2 is FQNNGV. The CDR3 runs 14 residues. CDR3 region: CASSVPSPGDTQYF. DNA of the CDR3: TGTGCCAGCAGCGTTCCCTCCCCCGGGGATACGCAGTATTTT. The variable domain in full, with the rest retrieved from reference TRBV11-2 and TRBJ2-3, is EAGVAQSPRYKIIEKRQSVAFWCNPISGHATLYWYQQILGQGPKLLIQFQNNGVVDDSQLPKDRFSAERLKGVDSTLKIQPAKLEDSAVYLCASSVPSPGDTQYFGPGTRLTVL.

The V and J genes are TRBV13 and TRBJ2-2, with D perhaps matching TRBD1 (5 bases). The CDR3 runs to 15 residues. V dropped 5 bases and J dropped 1 base, with 11 bases sitting between them. The germline gives CDR1 PRHDT, CDR2 FYEKMQ (reference sequence). CDR3 sequence: CASSPEGENTGELFF. The CDR3 region has the DNA TGTGCCAGCAGCCCCGAAGGGGAGAACACCGGGGAGCTGTTTTTT.

The chain uses TRBV6-5 and TRBJ2-1; 9 nucleotides agree with TRBD1. The germline gives CDR1 MNHEY, CDR2 SVGAGI. Trimming took 6 bases from V and 6 from J; bases not matched to a gene: 6. This CDR3 is 14 amino acids long. CDR3 nucleotides: TGTGCCAGCAGACGGACAGGGGAGGGCAATGAGCAGTTCTTC. It yields the protein CASRRTGEGNEQFF.

The chain uses TRBV29-1 and TRBJ1-2; 8 nucleotides align to TRBD1. The CDR3 has 14 amino acids. Germline CDR1 is SQVTM and CDR2 is ANQGSEA. V dropped 3 bases and J dropped 6; count of bases not matched to a gene: 9. DNA of the CDR3: TGCAGCGTTGATGAACAAACAGGGGGTGATGGCTACACCTTC. The encoded protein is CSVDEQTGGDGYTF.

J is TRBJ2-3 and V is TRBV9; D ambiguous. CDR1 and CDR2 from the germline V gene are SGDLS and YYNGEE. The CDR3 has 14 residues. Trimming took 1 base from V and 0 from J, leaving 6 bases between them. The DNA for the CDR3 is TGTGCCAGCAGCGTAATGGAGAGCACAGATACGCAGTATTTT. Amino acid sequence: CASSVMESTDTQYF.

The CDR3 DNA reads as TGTGCCAGCTCACTGTCGCCCGAGGGGGCCAATGAGCAGTTCTTC. Translation: CASSLSPEGANEQFF. This rearrangement joins TRBV18 to TRBJ2-1, with TRBD1 matching over 7 bases. Looked up from germline, CDR1 is KGHSH and CDR2 is LQKENI. The CDR3 extends over 15 amino acids. V shed 4 bases and J 6 bases; nucleotides not matched to a gene: 9.

The V call is TRBV4-2, the J call TRBJ2-4; D might be TRBD1 (6 bases). Trimming removed 4 bases from V and 0 bases from J, with 25 bases in between. CDR1 is LGHNA and CDR2 is YNFKEQ in the germline V gene. There are 20 residues in the CDR3. This CDR3 is CASSLVGLIGGHLAKNIQYF. The CDR3 coding sequence is TGTGCCAGCAGCCTTGTCGGCCTCATTGGGGGACATCTAGCCAAAAACATTCAGTACTTC.

The chain couples TRBV11-1 to TRBJ2-7; 7 bases align to TRBD2. After removal of 5 bases from V and 2 bases from J, the junction contained 9 bases not matched to a gene. The CDR3 totals 15 residues. Germline CDR1 is SGHAT and CDR2 is FQDESV (reference sequence). CDR3 nucleotides: TGTGCCAGCAGCAGTATCACTGGGGGGGCCTACGAGCAGTACTTC. This codes for CASSSITGGAYEQYF. Drawing the rest from reference TRBV11-1 and TRBJ2-7, the complete variable domain is EAEVAQSPRYKITEKSQAVAFWCDPISGHATLYWYRQILGQGPELLVQFQDESVVDDSQLPKDRFSAERLKGVDSTLKIQPAELGDSAMYLCASSSITGGAYEQYFGPGTRLTVT.

The chain employs TRBV7-6 and TRBJ2-7, with D perhaps matching TRBD1 (5 bases). V shed 2 bases and J shed 1 base, with 9 bases lying between them. The CDR3 runs 14 residues. Germline V gene sequence: CDR1 SGHVS, CDR2 FNYEAQ. The CDR3 bases are TGTGCCAGCAGCTTAAGCGACAGTTCCTACGAGCAGTACTTC. Residues: CASSLSDSSYEQYF.

The gene calls are TRBV2 and TRBJ2-3, with D perhaps matching TRBD2 (6 bases). CDR1 is SNHLY and CDR2 is FYNNEI in the germline V gene. V lost 8 bases, J lost 0 bases, and 21 bases lay in between. CDR3 length: 17 amino acids. Here the CDR3 reads CASLIGGGPLSTDTQYF. Here the CDR3 DNA reads TGTGCCAGCCTAATCGGGGGAGGACCCCTTAGCACAGATACGCAGTATTTT.

The gene calls are TRBV18 and TRBJ2-7; D remains ambiguous. The CDR3 spans 14 residues. V was cut by 0 bases and J by 2 bases, with 8 bases left in between. Looked up from germline, CDR1 is KGHSH and CDR2 is LQKENI. The CDR3 bases are TGTGCCAGCTCACCACCGGCAGTTACCTACGAGCAGTACTTC. Residues: CASSPPAVTYEQYF.

This chain links TRBV5-1 with TRBJ1-6; D is ambiguous. In germline, CDR1 is SGHRS, CDR2 YFSETQ. The CDR3 runs 14 residues. The V end was cut by 2 bases, the J end by 9 bases, with 12 bases between. The CDR3 reads CASSFELFSSPLHF. The CDR3 bases are TGCGCCAGCAGCTTCGAGCTTTTTAGTTCACCCCTCCACTTT.

This clone was seen only once. J is TRBJ1-4 and V is TRBV28, with no clear D. The V end lost 5 bases, the J end lost 5 bases, and 9 bases lay between the germline ends. The V gene's germline CDR1 is MDHEN and CDR2 SYDVKM. This CDR3 region has 13 residues. The CDR3 loop reads CASSTPLNEKLFF. CDR3 nucleotide sequence: TGTGCCAGCAGTACACCGTTAAATGAAAAACTGTTTTTT.

DNA for the CDR3: TGTGCCAGCCGCCTTAGGGGAACCGGGACAGGGTATGGCTACACCTTC. Its translation: CASRLRGTGTGYGYTF. The gene calls are TRBV11-2 and TRBJ1-2; 9 bases are shared with TRBD1. J lost 5 bases, V lost 8 bases, and 15 bases had no gene match. Germline lookup yields CDR1 SGHAT and CDR2 FQNNGV. The CDR3 sequence is 16 residues long.

This clone occurred once. CDR3 sequence (DNA): TGTGCCAGCAGCCCACTATATGGGGGGAGCTCCTACGAGCAGTACTTC. This sequence encodes CASSPLYGGSSYEQYF. The chain carries TRBV5-5 and TRBJ2-7, with D tentatively TRBD2 (6 bases). This CDR3 spans 16 amino acids. V was clipped by 4 bases and J by 0 bases, with 17 bases between them. Germline CDR1 and CDR2: SGHKS and YYEKEE (reference sequence).

This clone was detected once. This chain joins TRBV10-3 and TRBJ2-1, with 8 bases matching TRBD2. In germline, CDR1 is ENHRY, CDR2 SYGVKD. This CDR3 spans 13 amino acids. V gave up 10 bases and J gave up 6 bases; unmatched junction bases: 8. The CDR3 nucleotides are TGTGCCACCGGACTAGCCGGCCCCAATGAGCAGTTCTTC. Translation gives CATGLAGPNEQFF.

V and J are TRBV19 and TRBJ1-1, with TRBD1 identical over 7 bases. The length of the CDR3 is 15 residues. V was clipped by 0 bases and J by 8 bases; unmatched bases: 9. CDR1 LNHDA and CDR2 SQIVND come from the germline V gene (reference sequence). For the CDR3, the DNA is TGTGCCAGTAGTATAGATCCCGGGACAGCACAGGAAGCTTTCTTT. Translated, it gives CASSIDPGTAQEAFF.

This clone occurred once. The J gene is TRBJ2-3, the V gene TRBV29-1, with TRBD1 matching over 8 bases. CDR1 SQVTM and CDR2 ANQGSEA come from the germline V gene. The J segment lost 2 bases and the V segment lost 0 bases, leaving 13 bases of the junction unmatched. The CDR3 sequence is 18 residues long. DNA of the CDR3: TGCAGCGTTGAAGACGGCCGACAGGGGCCCCAAAACACAGATACGCAGTATTTT. It encodes CSVEDGRQGPQNTDTQYF.

This clone was counted a few times. The sample contains more than one DNA sequence encoding this CDR3. The chain couples TRBV7-2 to TRBJ1-1; no definite D call. V was cut by 3 bases and J by 0 bases, with 5 bases left in between. Germline CDR1 reads SGHTA; CDR2 reads FQGNSA. This CDR3 has 13 residues. This CDR3 reads CASSFSVNTEAFF. CDR3 sequence (DNA): TGTGCCAGCAGCTTCAGTGTGAACACTGAAGCTTTCTTT. Supplemented by reference TRBV7-2 and TRBJ1-1, the full variable domain reads GAGVSQSPSNKVTEKGKDVELRCDPISGHTALYWYRQSLGQGLEFLIYFQGNSAPDKSGLPSDRFSAERTGGSVSTLTIQRTQQEDSAVYLCASSFSVNTEAFFGQGTRLTVV.

CDR3 bases: TGTGCCAGCAGTGATCCCCAAGCGGCAACTAATGAAAAACTGTTTTTT. Translation gives CASSDPQAATNEKLFF. The rearrangement joins TRBV25-1 to TRBJ1-4; D gene unclear. CDR1 and CDR2 from the germline V gene are MGHDK and SYGVNS. V shed 3 bases and J shed 0 bases, with 11 bases lying between them. The CDR3 sequence is 16 residues long.

The chain combines TRBV6-5 with TRBJ1-1; D may be TRBD1 (5 bases). Trimming cost V 3 bases and J 6 bases, with 20 bases left between them. Germline CDR1 and CDR2: MNHEY and SVGAGI. CDR3 size: 16 residues. CDR3 in amino acids: CASSYYEGAQWAEAFF. For the CDR3, the DNA is TGTGCCAGCAGTTATTACGAAGGGGCCCAATGGGCTGAAGCTTTCTTT.

In this sample, this clone turned up a few times. The chain joins TRBV30 to TRBJ2-2, with 8 bases matching TRBD2. The CDR3 covers 14 residues. With 4 bases clipped from V and 4 bases from J, the junction kept 5 bases outside the gene matches. Germline CDR1 reads GTSNPN; CDR2 reads SVGIG (reference sequence). The DNA for the CDR3 is TGTGCCTGGACGGGGGGGACTATCACCGGGGAGCTGTTTTTT. It codes for CAWTGGTITGELFF.